The rows below give T cell receptor beta chains drawn from one sample of a study of blood T cell repertoires in COVID-19. Clones were read by immunoSEQ multiplex PCR, and TCRdb kept only the in-frame ones, dropping some. The sample contains about 170,000 clones, roughly 79% of which appear only once. Sequencing input: peripheral blood. The receptors shown here come from a woman aged 80 or over with acute or convalescent COVID-19. Both conserved end residues are part of each CDR3. D genes are given only for firm matches. Clone sizes are given selectively: once, few, many, or a class where the clone is expanded.

D gene	clone size	V gene	CDR3 length	J gene	CDR3 protein	CDR3 DNA
TRBD2	.	TRBV27	15	TRBJ2-7	CASSLLGLAGTEQYF	TGTGCCAGCAGTTTACTGGGACTAGCGGGAACCGAGCAGTACTTC
.	many	TRBV15	15	TRBJ2-1	CATSRAGGAYNEQFF	TGTGCCACCAGCAGGGCGGGCGGGGCATACAATGAGCAGTTCTTC
.	.	TRBV15	16	TRBJ1-3	CATSRDLSSPGNTIYF	TGTGCCACCAGCAGAGATCTGTCTTCTCCTGGAAACACCATATATTTT
TRBD2	once	TRBV5-4	12	TRBJ2-1	CASSETSGSEFF	TGTGCCAGCAGCGAAACTAGCGGGTCTGAGTTCTTC
.	.	TRBV5-1	15	TRBJ1-1	CASSPEGTENTEAFF	TGCGCCAGCAGCCCGGAGGGGACTGAGAACACTGAAGCTTTCTTT
.	few	TRBV27	15	TRBJ1-1	CASRELNRLNTEAFF	TGTGCCAGCAGAGAACTTAACAGGTTGAACACTGAAGCTTTCTTT
.	few	TRBV29-1	13	TRBJ2-1	CSATTPSYNEQFF	TGCAGCGCCACGACTCCGTCCTACAATGAGCAGTTCTTC
.	few	TRBV11-2	15	TRBJ2-1	CASSLAGSSYNEQFF	TGTGCCAGCAGCTTAGCTGGGAGCTCCTACAATGAGCAGTTCTTC
.	.	TRBV3-1/TRBV3-2	15	TRBJ1-2	CASSPQGILNYGYTF	TGTGCCAGCAGTCCACAGGGAATCCTCAACTATGGCTACACCTTC
TRBD2	.	TRBV20-1	13	TRBJ2-1	CSASGAGDNEQFF	TGCAGTGCTAGTGGGGCGGGAGACAATGAGCAGTTCTTC
.	few	TRBV12-3/TRBV12-4	13	TRBJ1-1	CASSLTGNTEAFF	TGTGCCAGCAGTTTGACAGGGAACACTGAAGCTTTCTTT
TRBD1	many	TRBV19	15	TRBJ1-1	CASSLTGASSTEAFF	TGTGCCAGTAGTTTGACAGGGGCATCGAGCACTGAAGCTTTCTTT
TRBD2	.	TRBV4-1	16	TRBJ2-7	CASSQEPGLTYYEQYF	TGCGCCAGCAGCCAAGAGCCGGGACTAACCTACTACGAGCAGTACTTC
TRBD1	.	TRBV5-1	14	TRBJ1-1	CASTRQGANTEAFF	TGCGCCAGCACGAGGCAGGGGGCGAACACTGAAGCTTTCTTT
TRBD1	few	TRBV7-2	15	TRBJ1-6	CASSWGDRGAAPLHF	TGTGCCAGCAGCTGGGGGGACAGGGGAGCGGCACCCCTCCACTTT
TRBD1	.	TRBV2	12	TRBJ2-5	CASSGQEETQYF	TGTGCCAGCAGCGGACAGGAAGAGACCCAGTACTTC
.	few	TRBV19	14	TRBJ2-7	CASSMVSASYEQYF	TGTGCCAGTAGTATGGTGAGCGCAAGCTACGAGCAGTACTTC
.	.	TRBV25-1	13	TRBJ1-2	CASGRGMLGGYTF	TGTGCCAGCGGGAGAGGGATGCTTGGTGGCTACACCTTC
.	.	TRBV25-1	17	TRBJ1-1	CASSDRRGGNMNTEAFF	TGTGCCAGCAGTGACAGGCGGGGAGGTAACATGAACACTGAAGCTTTCTTT
TRBD2	.	TRBV5-5	16	TRBJ2-2	CASMRGGSGSPGELFF	TGTGCCAGCATGAGAGGTGGTAGCGGGAGTCCCGGGGAGCTGTTTTTT
TRBD2	.	TRBV5-1	15	TRBJ2-7	CASSFMGTSGNEQYF	TGCGCCAGCAGCTTTATGGGGACTAGCGGGAACGAGCAGTACTTC
TRBD2	few	TRBV6-2/TRBV6-3	15	TRBJ2-1	CASSYMVAGHNEQFF	TGTGCCAGCAGTTATATGGTAGCGGGACACAATGAGCAGTTCTTC
TRBD1	.	TRBV29-1	14	TRBJ2-7	CSVVRDRGPDEQYF	TGCAGCGTTGTCAGGGACAGGGGGCCCGACGAGCAGTACTTC
.	.	TRBV3-1/TRBV3-2	15	TRBJ1-2	CASSQEAGGAGGYTF	TGTGCCAGCAGCCAAGAAGCTGGGGGCGCCGGTGGCTACACCTTC
.	.	TRBV5-5	17	TRBJ2-5	CASSRFDGGALQETQYF	TGTGCCAGCAGCCGATTTGATGGAGGGGCCCTCCAAGAGACCCAGTACTTC
TRBD2	.	TRBV19	16	TRBJ2-5	CASSPSGLAGGETQYF	TGTGCCAGTAGTCCATCCGGACTAGCGGGAGGGGAGACCCAGTACTTC
.	once	TRBV5-1	15	TRBJ1-4	CASSLEIAANEKLFF	TGCGCCAGCAGCTTGGAAATCGCGGCTAATGAAAAACTGTTTTTT
.	.	TRBV29-1	10	TRBJ2-5	CSVGRETQYF	TGCAGCGTAGGCAGGGAGACCCAGTACTTC
TRBD2	.	TRBV20-1	15	TRBJ2-3	CSATDPTSGRNTQYF	TGCAGTGCTACTGATCCAACTAGCGGGAGGAATACGCAGTATTTT
TRBD1	.	TRBV5-1	14	TRBJ1-1	CASRADRANTEAFF	TGCGCCAGCAGGGCGGACAGGGCGAACACTGAAGCTTTCTTT
.	few	TRBV30	11	TRBJ2-1	CAWSESGEQFF	TGTGCCTGGAGTGAAAGCGGAGAGCAGTTCTTC
TRBD2	.	TRBV6-5	13	TRBJ2-7	CASTSGRPYEQYF	TGTGCCAGCACTAGCGGGAGACCCTACGAGCAGTACTTC
TRBD1	.	TRBV29-1	15	TRBJ2-2	CSADPGQGSYGELFF	TGCAGCGCTGATCCGGGACAGGGTTCTTACGGGGAGCTGTTTTTT
.	.	TRBV5-5	15	TRBJ1-5	CASSLVPGSNQPQHF	TGTGCCAGCAGCTTGGTCCCAGGGAGCAATCAGCCCCAGCATTTT
.	.	TRBV28	13	TRBJ2-1	CASSYNVPGEQFF	TGTGCCAGCAGCTATAACGTGCCCGGGGAGCAGTTCTTC
TRBD1	.	TRBV6-4	16	TRBJ2-3	CASSSTGGRGTDTQYF	TGTGCCAGCAGTTCAACAGGGGGCAGAGGCACAGATACGCAGTATTTT
.	.	TRBV5-4	14	TRBJ2-1	CASSSDGTYNEQFF	TGTGCCAGCAGCTCAGACGGGACTTACAATGAGCAGTTCTTC
TRBD1	.	TRBV19	13	TRBJ1-2	CASSIRDRAGYTF	TGTGCCAGTAGTATACGCGACAGGGCAGGCTACACCTTC
.	.	TRBV25-1	14	TRBJ2-4	CASSEGAGANIQYF	TGTGCCAGCAGTGAAGGTGCAGGGGCGAACATTCAGTACTTC
.	.	TRBV20-1	15	TRBJ1-2	CSASSLTEWNYGYTF	TGCAGTGCCAGTAGCTTGACAGAATGGAACTATGGCTACACCTTC
.	.	TRBV6-5	14	TRBJ1-6	CASRRNLRGSPLHF	TGTGCCAGCCGACGGAACCTACGGGGTTCACCCCTCCACTTT
TRBD2	many	TRBV15	15	TRBJ2-1	CATSSRTSGSYEQFF	TGTGCCACTTCCTCCAGGACTAGCGGGAGCTACGAGCAGTTCTTC
.	.	TRBV2	16	TRBJ1-2	CASRFYLDGTNYGYTF	TGTGCCAGCAGATTTTATTTAGACGGGACTAACTATGGCTACACCTTC
.	few	TRBV5-4	15	TRBJ1-1	CASSLALQGNTEAFF	TGTGCCAGCAGCTTGGCCCTCCAGGGAAACACTGAAGCTTTCTTT
.	once	TRBV9	13	TRBJ2-1	CASSVGRYNEQFF	TGTGCCAGCAGCGTAGGCAGGTACAATGAGCAGTTCTTC
TRBD2	.	TRBV18	12	TRBJ2-5	CASSPPKRDPNF	TGTGCCAGCTCACCACCCAAGCGGGACCCAAACTTC
.	.	TRBV18	15	TRBJ2-1	CASSPYRATYNEQFF	TGTGCCAGCTCCCCCTACAGGGCCACCTACAATGAGCAGTTCTTC